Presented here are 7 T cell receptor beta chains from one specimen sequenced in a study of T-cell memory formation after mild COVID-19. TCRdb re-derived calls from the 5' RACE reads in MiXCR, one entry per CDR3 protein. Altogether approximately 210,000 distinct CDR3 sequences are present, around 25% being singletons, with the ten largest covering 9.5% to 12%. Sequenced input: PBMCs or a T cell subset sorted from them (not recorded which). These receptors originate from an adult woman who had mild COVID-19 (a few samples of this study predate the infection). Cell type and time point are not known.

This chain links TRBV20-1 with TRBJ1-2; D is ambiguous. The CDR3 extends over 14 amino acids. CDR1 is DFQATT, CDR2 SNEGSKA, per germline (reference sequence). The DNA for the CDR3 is TGCAGCGCCCCGGGATTCCGCACCATTGGTGGCTACACCTTC. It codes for CSAPGFRTIGGYTF.

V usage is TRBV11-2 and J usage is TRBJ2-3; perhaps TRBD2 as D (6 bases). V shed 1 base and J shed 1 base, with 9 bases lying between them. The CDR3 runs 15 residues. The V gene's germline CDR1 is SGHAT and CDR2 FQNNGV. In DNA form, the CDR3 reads TGTGCCAGCAGCTTAGGGGGGGTAGGCACAGATACGCAGTATTTT. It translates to CASSLGGVGTDTQYF. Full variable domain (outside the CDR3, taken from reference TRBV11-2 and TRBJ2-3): EAGVAQSPRYKIIEKRQSVAFWCNPISGHATLYWYQQILGQGPKLLIQFQNNGVVDDSQLPKDRFSAERLKGVDSTLKIQPAKLEDSAVYLCASSLGGVGTDTQYFGPGTRLTVL.

The CDR3 bases are TGTGCCAGCAGCTTGGGGGGCCGGGCCACCACACTCGGACCCCAGTACTTC. Translation gives CASSLGGRATTLGPQYF. The gene calls are TRBV5-6 and TRBJ2-5; a weak D match, TRBD1 (5 bases). Trimming cost V 0 bases and J 9 bases, with 24 bases left between them. The CDR3 is made up of 17 amino acids. Germline CDR1 is SGHDT and CDR2 is YYEEEE.

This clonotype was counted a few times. As DNA, the CDR3 is TGCAGTGCTGGACTAGCGGGGGTAACTAGCACAGATACGCAGTATTTT. It codes for CSAGLAGVTSTDTQYF. This chain links TRBV20-1 with TRBJ2-3; TRBD2 agrees at 13 bases. The V gene end was trimmed by 5 bases and the J gene end by 0 bases; junction bases not matched to a gene: 5. Germline V gene data show CDR1 as DFQATT and CDR2 as SNEGSKA (reference sequence). This CDR3 contains 16 residues.

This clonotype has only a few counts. CDR3 DNA: TGTGCCAGCTCACCATTTTCACCCAAGGAGACAGATACGCAGTATTTT. Its translation is CASSPFSPKETDTQYF. The chain is built from TRBV18 and TRBJ2-3; no definite D call. Germline CDR1 is KGHSH and CDR2 is LQKENI. Between the trimmed V and J ends, which lost 2 bases and 3 bases, there was a span of 15 bases. The CDR3 covers 16 residues.

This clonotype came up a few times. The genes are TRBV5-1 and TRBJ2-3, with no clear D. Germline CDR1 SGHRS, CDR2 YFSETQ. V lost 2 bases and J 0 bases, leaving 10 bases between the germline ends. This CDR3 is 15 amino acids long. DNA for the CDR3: TGCGCCAGCAGCTTTGGACCGCCTAGCACAGATACGCAGTATTTT. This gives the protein CASSFGPPSTDTQYF.

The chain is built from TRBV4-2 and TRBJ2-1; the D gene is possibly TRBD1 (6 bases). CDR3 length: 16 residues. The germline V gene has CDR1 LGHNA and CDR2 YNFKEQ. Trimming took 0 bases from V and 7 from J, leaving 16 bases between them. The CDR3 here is CASSQDANRARNEQFF. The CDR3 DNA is TGTGCCAGCAGCCAAGACGCCAACAGGGCACGGAATGAGCAGTTCTTC.